The 9 T cell receptor beta chains below come from one sample, sequenced in a study of cytomegalovirus exposure and HLA in healthy donors. It was with 60 Vbeta and 13 Jbeta primers that the PCR ran. Some clones are missing from TCRdb's copy, which holds only in-frame ones; the method was immunoSEQ multiplex PCR. This sample yields approximately 130,000 clones, of which 65% to 85% are seen a single time; roughly 1.2% belongs to the top ten. The sequenced sample consisted of PBMCs. The source is a boy aged 5-17 years in good health and CMV-seronegative.

The chain is built from TRBV30 and TRBJ2-3, with TRBD1 matching 8 bases. The CDR3 loop spans 15 amino acids. CDR1 GTSNPN and CDR2 SVGIG come from the germline V gene (reference sequence). The V gene end was trimmed by 5 bases and the J gene end by 0 bases; junction bases not matched to a gene: 7. CDR3 protein: CAWRHGQGSTDTQYF. The DNA of the CDR3 is TGTGCCTGGCGCCACGGACAGGGAAGCACAGATACGCAGTATTTT.

The rearrangement joins TRBV23-1 to TRBJ1-1, with 9 bases aligning to TRBD1. TRBV23-1 is an ORF, and what it does is uncertain. The V and J ends lost 4 bases and 5 bases, in that order; junction bases with no gene match: 14. The CDR3 has 17 residues. The CDR3 here is CASSPPRKGQGCTEAFF. CDR3 sequence (DNA): TGCGCCAGCAGTCCACCCCGTAAGGGACAGGGCTGTACTGAAGCTTTCTTT.

CDR3 in DNA: TGTGCCAGCAGTGCCAGGGACCAAGAGACCCAGTACTTC. This codes for CASSARDQETQYF. This chain joins TRBV25-1 and TRBJ2-5; a weak D match, TRBD1 (5 bases). V lost 4 bases, J lost 0 bases, and 6 bases lay in between. The CDR3 covers 13 residues. Germline CDR1 reads MGHDK; CDR2 reads SYGVNS.

The chain is built from TRBV30 and TRBJ2-1; D not certain. V lost 4 bases and J lost 5, with 9 bases in between. CDR1 is GTSNPN, CDR2 SVGIG, per germline (reference sequence). This CDR3 has 12 amino acids. CDR3 in DNA: TGTGCCTGGAATGGAGCCCACAATGAGCAGTTCTTC. It codes for CAWNGAHNEQFF.

The V call is TRBV7-2, the J call TRBJ2-2; 10 nucleotides match TRBD2. This CDR3 region has 17 residues. Germline-derived CDR1 and CDR2 are SGHTA and FQGNSA. V was clipped by 2 bases and J by 7 bases; unmatched bases: 10. The CDR3 is CASSLFQREGLSGELFF. CDR3 bases: TGTGCCAGCAGCTTATTTCAGCGGGAGGGTTTAAGCGGGGAGCTGTTTTTT.

The chain recombines TRBV25-1 with TRBJ2-7; the D gene is possibly TRBD2 (6 bases). This CDR3 is 16 amino acids long. CDR1 MGHDK and CDR2 SYGVNS come from the germline V gene. The germline V and J ends were trimmed by 3 bases and 2 bases, with 17 bases remaining between them. Written as DNA, the CDR3 is TGTGCCAGCAGTGACTGGACTACAGGCACCCCCTACGAGCAGTACTTC. This translates into CASSDWTTGTPYEQYF.

The chain is built from TRBV30 and TRBJ2-5; 8 bases are a match to TRBD1. The better agreement between TRBJ2-7 and the DNA end casts doubt on the J call. CDR3 length equals 13 residues. The V gene's germline CDR1 is GTSNPN and CDR2 SVGIG (reference sequence). This chain's CDR3 is CAWSDRASYEQYF. The CDR3 DNA follows: TGTGCCTGGTCGGACAGGGCTTCCTACGAGCAGTACTTC.

The genes are TRBV7-8 and TRBJ2-6, with TRBD2 as a possible D gene (5 bases). Germline loops: CDR1 SGHVS, CDR2 FQNEAQ. V shed 6 bases and J shed 2 bases, with 23 bases lying between them. This CDR3 spans 19 amino acids. The CDR3 loop reads CASSSRRLLSSTGANVLTF. The DNA of the CDR3 is TGTGCCAGCAGTTCCAGACGGCTCCTTTCTAGCACTGGGGCCAACGTCCTGACTTTC.

The chain is built from TRBV11-2 and TRBJ2-1, with 7 bases matching TRBD1. After removal of 5 bases from V and 10 bases from J, the junction contained 8 bases not matched to a gene. This CDR3 is 13 amino acids long. In germline, CDR1 is SGHAT, CDR2 FQNNGV. The CDR3 DNA reads as TGTGCCAGCAGCCGACAGGGAGATTGGGAGCAGTTCTTC. It is translated as CASSRQGDWEQFF. The complete variable domain, with remaining parts taken from reference TRBV11-2 and TRBJ2-1, reads EAGVAQSPRYKIIEKRQSVAFWCNPISGHATLYWYQQILGQGPKLLIQFQNNGVVDDSQLPKDRFSAERLKGVDSTLKIQPAKLEDSAVYLCASSRQGDWEQFFGPGTRLTVL.